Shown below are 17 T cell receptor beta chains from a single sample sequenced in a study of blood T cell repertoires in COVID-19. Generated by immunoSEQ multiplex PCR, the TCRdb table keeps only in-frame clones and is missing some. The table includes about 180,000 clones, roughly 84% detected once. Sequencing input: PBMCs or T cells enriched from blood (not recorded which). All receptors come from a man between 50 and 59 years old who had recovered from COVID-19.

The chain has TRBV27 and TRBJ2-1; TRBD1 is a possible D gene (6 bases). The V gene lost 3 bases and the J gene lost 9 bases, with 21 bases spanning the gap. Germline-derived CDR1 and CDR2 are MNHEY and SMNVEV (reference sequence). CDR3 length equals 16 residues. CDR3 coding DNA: TGTGCCAGCAGTTTCCGTGCCCTTGCCAGGGGAACTGAGCAGTTCTTC. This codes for CASSFRALARGTEQFF.

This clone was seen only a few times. CDR3 nucleotide sequence: TGTGCCTGGAGTGTAGTGGGAATTCGGACAGGGAACACTGAAGCTTTCTTT. Translated, it gives CAWSVVGIRTGNTEAFF. V and J are TRBV30 and TRBJ1-1; 7 bases map to TRBD1. Looked up from germline, CDR1 is GTSNPN and CDR2 is SVGIG (reference sequence). V was clipped by 0 bases and J by 1 base; unmatched bases: 11. The CDR3 consists of 17 residues.

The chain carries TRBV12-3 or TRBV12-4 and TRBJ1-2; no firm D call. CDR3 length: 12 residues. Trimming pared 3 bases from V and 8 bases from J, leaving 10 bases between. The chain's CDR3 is CASSFGGGGYTF. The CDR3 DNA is TGTGCCAGCAGTTTTGGAGGAGGAGGCTACACCTTC.

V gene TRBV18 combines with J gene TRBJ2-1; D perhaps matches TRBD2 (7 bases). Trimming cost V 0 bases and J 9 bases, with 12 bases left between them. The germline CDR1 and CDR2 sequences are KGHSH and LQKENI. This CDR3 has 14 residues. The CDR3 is CASSPPAGAGEQFF. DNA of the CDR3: TGTGCCAGCTCACCACCCGCGGGGGCAGGTGAGCAGTTCTTC.

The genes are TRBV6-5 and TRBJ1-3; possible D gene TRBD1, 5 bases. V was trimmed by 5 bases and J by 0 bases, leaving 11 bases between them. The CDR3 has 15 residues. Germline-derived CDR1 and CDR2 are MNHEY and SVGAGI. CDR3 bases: TGTGCCAGCAGTCTTGACAGTTACTCTGGAAACACCATATATTTT. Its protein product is CASSLDSYSGNTIYF.

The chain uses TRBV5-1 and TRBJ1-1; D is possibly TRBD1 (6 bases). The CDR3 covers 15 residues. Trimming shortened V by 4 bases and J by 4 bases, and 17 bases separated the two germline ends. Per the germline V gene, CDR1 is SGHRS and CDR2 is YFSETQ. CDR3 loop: CASSLRQAVGTEAFF. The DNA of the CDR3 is TGCGCCAGCAGCCTCCGACAGGCGGTGGGCACTGAAGCTTTCTTT.

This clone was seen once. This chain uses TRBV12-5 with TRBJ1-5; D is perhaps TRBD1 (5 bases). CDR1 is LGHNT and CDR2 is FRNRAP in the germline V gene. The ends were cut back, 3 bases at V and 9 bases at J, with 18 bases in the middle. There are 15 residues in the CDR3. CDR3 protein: CASGLESGSQRPQHF. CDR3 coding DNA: TGTGCTAGTGGTTTAGAATCAGGGTCTCAGCGGCCCCAGCATTTT.

CDR3 loop: CASSPGQGSYGYTF. CDR3 in DNA: TGTGCCAGCTCACCGGGACAGGGGTCCTATGGCTACACCTTC. The chain carries TRBV18 and TRBJ1-2; 10 bases match TRBD1. In germline, CDR1 is KGHSH, CDR2 LQKENI. There are 14 residues in the CDR3. The V gene end was trimmed by 3 bases and the J gene end by 4 bases; junction bases not matched to a gene: 2.

CDR3 sequence: CASSATGNYNSPLHF. The CDR3 DNA reads as TGTGCCAGCAGCGCCACAGGGAACTATAATTCACCCCTCCACTTT. The J gene is TRBJ1-6, the V gene TRBV6-4; perhaps TRBD1 as D (6 bases). V lost 6 bases, J lost 3 bases, and 12 bases lay in between. The CDR3 is 15 residues long. Germline V CDR1 and CDR2: MRHNA, SNTAGT.

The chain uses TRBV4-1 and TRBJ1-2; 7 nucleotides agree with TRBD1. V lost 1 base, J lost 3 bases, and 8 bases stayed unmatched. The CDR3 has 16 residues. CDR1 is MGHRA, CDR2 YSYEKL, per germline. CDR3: CASSQVPRTGHYGYTF. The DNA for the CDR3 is TGCGCCAGCAGCCAAGTGCCGCGGACAGGCCACTATGGCTACACCTTC.

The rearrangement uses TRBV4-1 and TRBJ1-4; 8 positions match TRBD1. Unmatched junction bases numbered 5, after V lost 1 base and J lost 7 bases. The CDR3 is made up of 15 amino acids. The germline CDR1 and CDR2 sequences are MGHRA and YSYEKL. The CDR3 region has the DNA TGCGCCAGCAGCCAAGTGGACAGGGATGGTGAAAAACTGTTTTTT. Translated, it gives CASSQVDRDGEKLFF.

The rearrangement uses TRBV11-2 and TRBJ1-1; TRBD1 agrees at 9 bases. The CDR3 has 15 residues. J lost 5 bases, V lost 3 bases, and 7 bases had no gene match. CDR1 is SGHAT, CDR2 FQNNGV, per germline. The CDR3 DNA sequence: TGTGCCAGCAGCTTCCGGGACAGGGTTTCGACTGAAGCTTTCTTT. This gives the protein CASSFRDRVSTEAFF. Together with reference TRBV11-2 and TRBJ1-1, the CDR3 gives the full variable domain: EAGVAQSPRYKIIEKRQSVAFWCNPISGHATLYWYQQILGQGPKLLIQFQNNGVVDDSQLPKDRFSAERLKGVDSTLKIQPAKLEDSAVYLCASSFRDRVSTEAFFGQGTRLTVV.

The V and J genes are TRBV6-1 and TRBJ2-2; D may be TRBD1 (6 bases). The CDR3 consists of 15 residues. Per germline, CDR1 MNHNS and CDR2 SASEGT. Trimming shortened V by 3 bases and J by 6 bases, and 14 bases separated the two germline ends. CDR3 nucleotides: TGTGCCAGCAGTGAGCCAGGGGTTTTGGCCGGGGAGCTGTTTTTT. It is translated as CASSEPGVLAGELFF.

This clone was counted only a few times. As DNA, the CDR3 is TGTGCCAGCAGCGCTCTGCACACAGGGGGCTTTGGAAACACCATATATTTT. It encodes CASSALHTGGFGNTIYF. The chain links TRBV9 to TRBJ1-3; 9 bases line up with TRBD1. The CDR3 is 17 amino acids. Germline V gene lookup returns CDR1 SGDLS and CDR2 YYNGEE. The trim removed 3 bases at V and 3 bases at J, leaving 10 bases unmatched.

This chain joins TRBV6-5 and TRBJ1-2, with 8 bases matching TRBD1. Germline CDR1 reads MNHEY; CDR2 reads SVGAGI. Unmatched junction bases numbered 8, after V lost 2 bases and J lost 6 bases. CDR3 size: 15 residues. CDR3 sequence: CASSYIGRGRDGYTF. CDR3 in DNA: TGTGCCAGCAGTTACATTGGCAGGGGGCGTGATGGCTACACCTTC.

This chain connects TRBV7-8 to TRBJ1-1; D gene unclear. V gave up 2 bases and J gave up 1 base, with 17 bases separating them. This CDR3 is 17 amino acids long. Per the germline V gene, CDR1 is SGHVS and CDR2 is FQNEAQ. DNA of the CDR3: TGTGCCAGCAGCTTACTGCCCGGGGTTGCGGGGAACACTGAAGCTTTCTTT. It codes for CASSLLPGVAGNTEAFF.

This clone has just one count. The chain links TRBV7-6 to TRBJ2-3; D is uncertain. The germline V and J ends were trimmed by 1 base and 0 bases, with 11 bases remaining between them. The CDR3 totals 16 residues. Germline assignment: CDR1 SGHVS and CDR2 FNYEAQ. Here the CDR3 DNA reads TGTGCCAGCAGCTTAGTAACGGTATCTAGCACAGATACGCAGTATTTT. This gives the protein CASSLVTVSSTDTQYF.